The rows below give T cell receptor beta chains drawn from one sample of a study of somatic mutations in cytotoxic T cells in rheumatoid arthritis. The table came from immunoSEQ multiplex PCR; TCRdb's copy has only in-frame clones and leaves some out. The sample yields under 25,000 clones, about 85% seen once. The sequenced sample consisted of CD8+ T cells sorted from blood. The receptors were gathered from a woman aged 40 to 50 with rheumatoid arthritis. Both conserved end residues are part of each CDR3. Fields, in order: CDR3 protein, V gene, J gene.

CDR3aa: CASSAGPGSQSYEQYF; v_gene: TRBV5-1; j_gene: NA
CDR3aa: CASRPGQRSSYEQYF; v_gene: TRBV6-5; j_gene: TRBJ2-7
CDR3aa: CASSYAENQPQHF; v_gene: TRBV6-5; j_gene: TRBJ1-5
CDR3aa: CASSLWAGGEGEKLFF; v_gene: TRBV11-2; j_gene: TRBJ1-4
CDR3aa: CASSSEPGRPQHF; v_gene: TRBV7-3; j_gene: TRBJ1-5
CDR3aa: CASSEKRGRASDTQYF; v_gene: TRBV6-1; j_gene: TRBJ2-3
CDR3aa: CASSLTGDGYTF; v_gene: TRBV27; j_gene: TRBJ1-2
CDR3aa: CASSQEASGGGDEQFF; v_gene: TRBV4-1; j_gene: TRBJ2-1
CDR3aa: CASSHPGGYQETQYF; v_gene: TRBV4-1; j_gene: TRBJ2-5
CDR3aa: CASSLAGTGELFF; v_gene: TRBV5-1; j_gene: TRBJ2-2
CDR3aa: CASSLFGGEQYF; v_gene: TRBV27; j_gene: TRBJ2-7
CDR3aa: CASSKDRGWGNTIYF; v_gene: TRBV5-1; j_gene: TRBJ1-3
CDR3aa: CASSQSPGLAGVPGGTQYF; v_gene: TRBV23-1; j_gene: TRBJ2-3
CDR3aa: CARAEGWGEKLFF; v_gene: TRBV30; j_gene: TRBJ1-4
CDR3aa: CASSTYPGIFEQYF; v_gene: TRBV19; j_gene: TRBJ2-7
CDR3aa: CASSLGGLLHEQYF; v_gene: TRBV27; j_gene: TRBJ2-7
CDR3aa: CAWIGGGGETQYF; v_gene: TRBV30; j_gene: TRBJ2-5
CDR3aa: CATQGAASTEAFF; v_gene: TRBV2; j_gene: TRBJ1-1
CDR3aa: CASSLGQRTGTRFF; v_gene: TRBV7-8; j_gene: TRBJ1-1
CDR3aa: CASSPRQGAEAFF; v_gene: TRBV9; j_gene: TRBJ1-1
CDR3aa: CASSTGYNEQFF; v_gene: TRBV27; j_gene: TRBJ2-1
CDR3aa: CASSGVVGNEQFF; v_gene: TRBV2; j_gene: TRBJ2-1
CDR3aa: CASSFLQGAYYEQYF; v_gene: TRBV27; j_gene: TRBJ2-7
CDR3aa: CASSGGLTNTGELFF; v_gene: TRBV2; j_gene: TRBJ2-2
CDR3aa: CAISDGTSVYNEQFF; v_gene: TRBV10-3; j_gene: TRBJ2-1
CDR3aa: CASREPTSGTYEQYF; v_gene: TRBV5-1; j_gene: TRBJ2-7
CDR3aa: CSAILRDSNEQFF; v_gene: TRBV29-1; j_gene: TRBJ2-1
CDR3aa: CASSLGSEAFF; v_gene: TRBV11-2; j_gene: TRBJ1-1
CDR3aa: CASSLSGAGYEQYF; v_gene: TRBV7-6; j_gene: NA
CDR3aa: CASSARTSGYNEQFF; v_gene: TRBV9; j_gene: TRBJ2-1
CDR3aa: CASSLSVTEAFF; v_gene: TRBV5-1; j_gene: TRBJ1-1
CDR3aa: CASRVDAGMEEQFF; v_gene: TRBV19; j_gene: TRBJ2-1
CDR3aa: CASSLVAGGADTQYF; v_gene: TRBV7-9; j_gene: TRBJ2-3
CDR3aa: CASTNRGTANEKLFF; v_gene: TRBV6-5; j_gene: TRBJ1-4
CDR3aa: CASSLQGNQPQHF; v_gene: TRBV5-6; j_gene: TRBJ1-5
CDR3aa: CATSRGGGWPQHF; v_gene: TRBV15; j_gene: TRBJ1-5
CDR3aa: CASSISAGGSYNEQFF; v_gene: TRBV19; j_gene: TRBJ2-1
CDR3aa: CASSPRVDREAFF; v_gene: TRBV9; j_gene: TRBJ1-1
CDR3aa: CASSLGNRGTYGNTIYF; v_gene: TRBV5-8; j_gene: TRBJ1-3
CDR3aa: CASSQVGQTFYGYTF; v_gene: TRBV13; j_gene: TRBJ1-2
CDR3aa: CASSGGTRGTQYF; v_gene: TRBV2; j_gene: TRBJ2-5
CDR3aa: CASSQDTVGGTEAFF; v_gene: TRBV14; j_gene: TRBJ1-1
CDR3aa: CASSMGGFRNTEAFF; v_gene: TRBV19; j_gene: TRBJ1-1
CDR3aa: CASRSGISPGELFF; v_gene: TRBV13; j_gene: TRBJ2-2
CDR3aa: CASSYQSWGTNTEAFF; v_gene: TRBV6-5; j_gene: TRBJ1-1
CDR3aa: CASSSYSGQPQHF; v_gene: TRBV5-6; j_gene: TRBJ1-5
CDR3aa: CASGARGETQYF; v_gene: TRBV6-1; j_gene: TRBJ2-5
CDR3aa: CASSTGLASQYF; v_gene: TRBV11-3; j_gene: TRBJ2-3